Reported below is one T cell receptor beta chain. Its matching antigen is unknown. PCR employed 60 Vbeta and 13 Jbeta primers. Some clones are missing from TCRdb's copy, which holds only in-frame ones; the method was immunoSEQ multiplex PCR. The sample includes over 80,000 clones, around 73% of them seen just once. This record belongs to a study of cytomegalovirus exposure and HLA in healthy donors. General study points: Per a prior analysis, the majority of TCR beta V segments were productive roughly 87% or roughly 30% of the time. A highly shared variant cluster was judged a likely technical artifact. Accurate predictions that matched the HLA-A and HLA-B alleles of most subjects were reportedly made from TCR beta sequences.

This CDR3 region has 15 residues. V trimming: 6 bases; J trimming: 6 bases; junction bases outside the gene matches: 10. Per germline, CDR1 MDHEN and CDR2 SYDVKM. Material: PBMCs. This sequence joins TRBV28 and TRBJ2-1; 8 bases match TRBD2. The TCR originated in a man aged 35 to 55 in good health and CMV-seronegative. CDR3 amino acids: CASRTSGGQSNEQFF. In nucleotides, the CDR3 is TGTGCCAGCAGAACTAGCGGAGGACAGTCCAATGAGCAGTTCTTC.